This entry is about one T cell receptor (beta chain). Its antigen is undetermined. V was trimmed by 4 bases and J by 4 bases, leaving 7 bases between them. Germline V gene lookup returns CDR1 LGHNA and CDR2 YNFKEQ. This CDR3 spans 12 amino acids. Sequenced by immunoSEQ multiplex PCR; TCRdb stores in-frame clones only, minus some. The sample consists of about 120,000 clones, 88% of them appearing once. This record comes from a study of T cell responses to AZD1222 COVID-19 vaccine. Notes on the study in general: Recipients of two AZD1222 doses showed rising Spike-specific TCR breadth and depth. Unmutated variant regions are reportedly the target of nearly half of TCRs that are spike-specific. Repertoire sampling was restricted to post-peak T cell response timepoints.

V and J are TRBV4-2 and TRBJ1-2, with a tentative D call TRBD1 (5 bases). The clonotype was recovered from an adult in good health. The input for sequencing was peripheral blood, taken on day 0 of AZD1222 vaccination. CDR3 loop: CASSPGTYGYTF. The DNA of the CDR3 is TGTGCCAGCAGCCCTGGGACCTATGGCTACACCTTC.